The T cell receptor (beta chain) under discussion was sequenced for a study of graft-versus-host responses after intestinal transplantation. Background on the study: Following induction with anti-thymocyte globulin, all recipients were given tacrolimus and steroids for two to four years.

Produced via immunoSEQ multiplex PCR; TCRdb's table is partial and in-frame only. The table records about 120,000 clones, about 92% of them present only once. Trimming stripped 0 bases from V and 8 bases from J, with 16 bases between. CDR1 MNHEY and CDR2 SVGAGI come from the germline V gene. The CDR3 length is 15 residues. A word on this clone: No antigen is known for it.

Regarding the study as a whole: Within the allografts of patients who had graft-donor T cell macrochimerism, graft-versus-host to host-versus-graft clonal ratios were high.

V usage is TRBV6-5 and J usage is TRBJ1-2; a possible D gene is TRBD1 (5 bases). The receptor was isolated from a human donor who was the organ donor for an intestinal transplant. Sequencing used unstimulated CD4+ T cells sorted from spleen or lymph node cells, obtained before transplant. CDR3 protein: CASSYSTGGIEGYTF. The DNA of the CDR3 is TGTGCCAGCAGTTACTCGACCGGGGGTATTGAGGGCTACACCTTC.